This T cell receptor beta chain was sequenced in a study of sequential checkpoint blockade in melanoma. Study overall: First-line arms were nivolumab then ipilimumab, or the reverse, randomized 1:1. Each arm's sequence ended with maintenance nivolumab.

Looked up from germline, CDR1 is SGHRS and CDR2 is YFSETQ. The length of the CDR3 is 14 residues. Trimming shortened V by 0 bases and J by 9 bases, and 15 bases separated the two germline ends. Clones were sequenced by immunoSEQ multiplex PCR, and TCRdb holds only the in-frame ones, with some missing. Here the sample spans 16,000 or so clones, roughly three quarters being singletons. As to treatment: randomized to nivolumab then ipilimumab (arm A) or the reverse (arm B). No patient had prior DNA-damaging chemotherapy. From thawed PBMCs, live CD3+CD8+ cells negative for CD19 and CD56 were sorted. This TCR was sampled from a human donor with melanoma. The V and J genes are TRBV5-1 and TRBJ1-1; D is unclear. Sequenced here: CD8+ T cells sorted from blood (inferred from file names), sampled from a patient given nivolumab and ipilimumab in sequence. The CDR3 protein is CASSLVEGLKKAFF. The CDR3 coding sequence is TGCGCCAGCAGCTTGGTAGAGGGCCTGAAAAAAGCTTTCTTT.